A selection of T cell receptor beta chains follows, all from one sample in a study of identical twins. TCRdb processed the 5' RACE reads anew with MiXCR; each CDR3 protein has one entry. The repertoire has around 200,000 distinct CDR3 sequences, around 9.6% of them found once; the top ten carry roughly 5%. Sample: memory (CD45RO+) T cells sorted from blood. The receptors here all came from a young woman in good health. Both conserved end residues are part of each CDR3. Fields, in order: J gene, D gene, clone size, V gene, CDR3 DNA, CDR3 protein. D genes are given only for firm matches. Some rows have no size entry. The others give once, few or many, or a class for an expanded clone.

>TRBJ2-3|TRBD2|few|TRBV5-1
TGCGCCAGCTCCTCCCAACTAAAACCGGGACTAGCGGGACGAAATACGCAGTATTTT
CASSSQLKPGLAGRNTQYF
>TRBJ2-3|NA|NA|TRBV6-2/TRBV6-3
TGTGCCAGCAGCAGAAGGACTAGCACAGATACGCAGTATTTT
CASSRRTSTDTQYF
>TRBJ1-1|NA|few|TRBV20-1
TGCAGTGCTAGAGATCATGAGGGGCGGGCTGAAGCTTTCTTT
CSARDHEGRAEAFF
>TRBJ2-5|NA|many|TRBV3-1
TGTGCCAGCGTCGGCGGGTCGAAAGAGACCCAGTACTTC
CASVGGSKETQYF
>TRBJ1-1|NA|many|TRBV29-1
TGCAGCGTTGATTGGACCCTACGGGGGACTGAAGCTTTCTTT
CSVDWTLRGTEAFF
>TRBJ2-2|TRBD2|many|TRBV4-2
TGTGCCAGCAGCCAAGATTTAGGCGGGAGGGCCAGCGGGGAGCTGTTTTTT
CASSQDLGGRASGELFF
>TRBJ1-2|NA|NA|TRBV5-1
TGCGCCAGCAGCTTCTCAGGGGAAAGCTCGGGCTACACCTTC
CASSFSGESSGYTF
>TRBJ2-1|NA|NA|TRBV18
TGTGCCAGCTCACCGGGGGACTTGTTGAGGAATGAGCAGTTCTTC
CASSPGDLLRNEQFF
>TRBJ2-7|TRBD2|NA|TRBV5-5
TGTGCCAGCAGCTTGGGGCCGGGACTAGCGGGCTGGGCCTACGAGCAGTACTTC
CASSLGPGLAGWAYEQYF
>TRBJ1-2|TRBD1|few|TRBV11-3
TGTGCCAGCAGCTTAGAACAGGGGGCGAGCTATGGCTACACCTTC
CASSLEQGASYGYTF
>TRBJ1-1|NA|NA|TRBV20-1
TGCAGTGCTTACAGGGAAGAAGCTTTCTTT
CSAYREEAFF
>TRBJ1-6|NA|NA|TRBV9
TGTGCCAGCAGCGTAGTTGTGGGGTCACCCCTCCACTTT
CASSVVVGSPLHF
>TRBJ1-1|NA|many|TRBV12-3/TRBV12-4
TGTGCCAGCAGTCTCCAGGCTTCTGAAGCTTTCTTT
CASSLQASEAFF
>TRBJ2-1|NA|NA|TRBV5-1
TGCGCCAGCAGCTTGAGGACCCAAACGGGTGAGCAGTTCTTC
CASSLRTQTGEQFF
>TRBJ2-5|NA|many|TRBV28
TGTGCCAGCAGTTCGGACCAAAGCCAAGAGACCCAGTACTTC
CASSSDQSQETQYF
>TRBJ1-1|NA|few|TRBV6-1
TGTGCCAGCAGTGGGTACCGTGCCGGCACTGAAGCTTTCTTT
CASSGYRAGTEAFF
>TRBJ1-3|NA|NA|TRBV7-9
TGTGCCAGCAGCTTTCACAGATTCTCTGGAAACACCATATATTTT
CASSFHRFSGNTIYF
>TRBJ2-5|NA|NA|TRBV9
TGTGCCAGCAGCGTAGCTACTGGGCAGGAAGAGACCCAGTACTTC
CASSVATGQEETQYF
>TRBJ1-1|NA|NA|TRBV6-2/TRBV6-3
TGTGCCACCGAGGGGCAGTGGAACACTGAAGCTTTCTTT
CATEGQWNTEAFF
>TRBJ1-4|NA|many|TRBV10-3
TGTGCCATCAGTGAGGATGGGGCAGGCAATGAAAAACTGTTTTTT
CAISEDGAGNEKLFF
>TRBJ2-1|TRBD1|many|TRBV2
TGTGCCAGCAGACAGGGGTCCTACAATGAGCAGTTCTTC
CASRQGSYNEQFF
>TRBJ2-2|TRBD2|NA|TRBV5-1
TGCGCCAGCAGCTTACCGGGACTAGCGGGGGGGATGAACACCGGGGAGCTGTTTTTT
CASSLPGLAGGMNTGELFF
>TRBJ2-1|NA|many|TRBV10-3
TGTGCCACCCAGGGCCAGGGTCAGCGGAATGAGCAGTTCTTC
CATQGQGQRNEQFF
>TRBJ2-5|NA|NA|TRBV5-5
TGTGCCAGCAGCTTGTTAGGTCTCCAAGAGACCCAGTACTTC
CASSLLGLQETQYF
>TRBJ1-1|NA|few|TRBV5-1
TGCGCCAGCAGCTTGACGCAGGGTGAAGCTTTCTTT
CASSLTQGEAFF
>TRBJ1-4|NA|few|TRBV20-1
TGCAGTGCTAGACCCGACGGGGGAGAAAAACTGTTTTTT
CSARPDGGEKLFF
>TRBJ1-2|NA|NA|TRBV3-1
TGTGCCAGCAGCCAAGCAGGGAGCGGCTACACCTTC
CASSQAGSGYTF
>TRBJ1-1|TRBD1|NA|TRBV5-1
TGCGCCAGCAGCGTAAGGCCACAGGGGCTGAACACTGAAGCTTTCTTT
CASSVRPQGLNTEAFF
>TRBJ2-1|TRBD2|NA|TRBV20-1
TGCAGTGCTAGTTTCGCGGGAGGGCATGAGCAGTTCTTC
CSASFAGGHEQFF
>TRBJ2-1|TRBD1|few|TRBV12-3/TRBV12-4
TGTGCCAGCAGTTACAGGGGGATGATCAATGAGCAGTTCTTC
CASSYRGMINEQFF
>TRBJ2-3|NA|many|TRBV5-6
TGTGCCAGCAGCTTGGTTAGGAGCACAGATACGCAGTATTTT
CASSLVRSTDTQYF
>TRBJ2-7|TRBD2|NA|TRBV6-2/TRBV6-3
TGTGCCAGCAGTTACCTTGGACTAGCGTCTTCCTACGAGCAGTACTTC
CASSYLGLASSYEQYF
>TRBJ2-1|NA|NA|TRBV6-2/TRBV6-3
TGTGCCAGCAAACACTACGTCAATGAGCAGTTCTTC
CASKHYVNEQFF
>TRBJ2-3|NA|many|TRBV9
TGTGCCAGCAGCGTCTCCTGGGGGGACACAGATACGCAGTATTTT
CASSVSWGDTDTQYF